This passage covers 26 T cell receptor beta chains from one sample sequenced in a study of blood T cell repertoires in COVID-19. Sequencing was performed with immunoSEQ multiplex PCR; in TCRdb, only in-frame clones are kept and a portion is missing. Here the sample spans 200,000 to 250,000 clones, 86% being singletons. The material sequenced was peripheral blood. The receptors originated from a man aged 80 or over with acute or convalescent COVID-19.

The chain uses TRBV9 and TRBJ2-1, with a possible D match to TRBD1 (6 bases). V was shortened by 3 bases and J by 5 bases, with 12 bases between the two germline ends. This CDR3 is built from 14 residues. The V gene's germline CDR1 is SGDLS and CDR2 YYNGEE. The CDR3 loop reads CASSAPGQHNEQFF. The CDR3 nucleotides read TGTGCCAGCAGCGCCCCTGGACAGCACAATGAGCAGTTCTTC.

The chain links TRBV5-4 to TRBJ2-1, with D unresolved. V was clipped by 5 bases and J by 3 bases, with 15 bases between them. This CDR3 is 15 amino acids long. CDR1 and CDR2 (germline): SGHNT, YYREEE (reference sequence). CDR3 sequence reads: CASSPAVGGYNEQFF. In DNA, the CDR3 is TGTGCCAGCAGTCCCGCGGTAGGTGGCTACAATGAGCAGTTCTTC.

The chain couples TRBV7-9 to TRBJ1-1; 7 positions match TRBD1. V shed 5 bases, J shed 4 bases, and the junction held 10 bases outside the gene matches. This CDR3 comprises 15 residues. Per germline, CDR1 SEHNR and CDR2 FQNEAQ (reference sequence). CDR3 amino acids: CASSARQGSATEAFF. In DNA form, the CDR3 reads TGTGCCAGCAGCGCCCGACAGGGCTCGGCCACTGAAGCTTTCTTT.

The chain has TRBV11-2 and TRBJ1-3; a weak D match, TRBD1 (6 bases). The CDR3 extends over 16 amino acids. Germline V CDR1 and CDR2: SGHAT, FQNNGV. Trimming pared 5 bases from V and 0 bases from J, leaving 14 bases between. This CDR3 is CASSPLGADSGNTIYF. CDR3 DNA sequence: TGTGCCAGCAGCCCCTTGGGGGCAGACTCTGGAAACACCATATATTTT.

The rearrangement links TRBV28 to TRBJ2-7; TRBD2 aligns across 8 bases. This CDR3 contains 13 residues. Germline CDR1 and CDR2: MDHEN and SYDVKM. After removal of 3 bases from V and 3 bases from J, the junction contained 1 base not matched to a gene. In nucleotides, the CDR3 is TGTGCCAGCAGTTTGGGACTAGTCTACGAGCAGTACTTC. It specifies CASSLGLVYEQYF.

This chain uses TRBV7-2 with TRBJ2-4; D is perhaps TRBD1 (8 bases). V was pared by 3 bases and J by 8 bases, with 11 bases between. The CDR3 runs to 13 residues. From germline, CDR1 is SGHTA and CDR2 FQGNSA. CDR3 protein: CASSFTGGDIQYF. CDR3 nucleotides: TGTGCCAGCAGCTTCACAGGGGGGGACATTCAGTACTTC. The entire variable domain, with the rest obtained from reference TRBV7-2 and TRBJ2-4, is as follows: GAGVSQSPSNKVTEKGKDVELRCDPISGHTALYWYRQSLGQGLEFLIYFQGNSAPDKSGLPSDRFSAERTGGSVSTLTIQRTQQEDSAVYLCASSFTGGDIQYFGAGTRLSVL.

The chain links TRBV2 to TRBJ1-3, with D hard to call. This CDR3 has 14 amino acids. Trimming shortened V by 5 bases and J by 3 bases, and 11 bases separated the two germline ends. From germline, CDR1 is SNHLY and CDR2 FYNNEI. The CDR3 is CASSLEVVGNTIYF. The CDR3 nucleotides read TGTGCCAGCAGTCTGGAGGTAGTTGGAAACACCATATATTTT.

The rearrangement links TRBV6-4 to TRBJ2-3, with 8 bases lining up with TRBD1. In germline, CDR1 is MRHNA, CDR2 SNTAGT. After removal of 3 bases from V and 6 bases from J, the junction contained 8 bases not matched to a gene. This CDR3 comprises 15 residues. CDR3 sequence reads: CASSEQGGSMDTQYF. The CDR3 coding sequence is TGTGCCAGCAGTGAACAGGGGGGATCTATGGATACGCAGTATTTT.

The chain links TRBV9 to TRBJ1-3, with 12 bases that match TRBD1. Losses at the gene ends were 3 bases for V and 0 bases for J; bases not matched to a gene: 7. CDR1 is SGDLS, CDR2 YYNGEE, per germline. The CDR3 runs to 18 residues. The CDR3 bases are TGTGCCAGCAGCGGACCGGGACAGGGGGCAATCTCTGGAAACACCATATATTTT. Translating it yields CASSGPGQGAISGNTIYF.

This chain links TRBV5-1 with TRBJ2-3; D gene ambiguous. The CDR3 loop spans 13 amino acids. Germline V gene sequence: CDR1 SGHRS, CDR2 YFSETQ. Trimming stripped 5 bases from V and 0 bases from J, with 7 bases between. For the CDR3, the DNA is TGCGCCAGCAGATCGACTAGCACAGATACGCAGTATTTT. It codes for CASRSTSTDTQYF.

The chain couples TRBV3-1 (or the pseudogene TRBV3-2) to TRBJ1-6; D may be TRBD1 (6 bases). V lost 6 bases to trimming and J lost 7 bases, with 13 bases between them. Looked up from germline, CDR1 is LGHDT and CDR2 is YNNKEL (reference sequence). There are 14 residues in the CDR3. This chain's CDR3 is CASRTGLQNSPLHF. CDR3 coding DNA: TGTGCCAGCAGAACAGGGCTCCAAAATTCACCCCTCCACTTT.

This clone appeared a few times. The V call is TRBV12-3 or TRBV12-4, the J call TRBJ1-2, with D unresolved. There are 12 residues in the CDR3. The V and J ends lost 7 bases and 7 bases respectively, with 13 bases between them. The CDR3 DNA sequence: TGTGCCAGCAAGACATCCCCCTCTGGCTACACCTTC. Its translation: CASKTSPSGYTF.

This chain joins TRBV7-9 and TRBJ1-4; D may be TRBD1 (6 bases). The ends were cut back, 5 bases at V and 3 bases at J, with 13 bases in the middle. The CDR3 runs to 15 residues. The V gene's germline CDR1 is SEHNR and CDR2 FQNEAQ (reference sequence). The chain's CDR3 is CASSPDRISNEKLFF. In DNA form, the CDR3 reads TGTGCCAGCAGCCCTGACAGGATCTCTAATGAAAAACTGTTTTTT.

The sample holds one count of this clone. The CDR3 nucleotides are TGCGCCAGCAGTGAGTCGTCGCCAGGCTACTACACCTTC. Amino acid sequence: CASSESSPGYYTF. The chain recombines TRBV10-2 with TRBJ1-2, with no clear D. Germline V gives CDR1 WSHSY, CDR2 SAAADI. This CDR3 contains 13 residues. Trimming left V 0 bases short and J 10 bases short, with 12 bases between.

V gene TRBV19 combines with J gene TRBJ1-6, with TRBD1 matching over 8 bases. CDR1 LNHDA and CDR2 SQIVND come from the germline V gene (reference sequence). V lost 4 bases to trimming and J lost 8 bases; unmatched junction nucleotides: 16. The CDR3 extends over 18 amino acids. This chain's CDR3 is CASSTTLPGGQGYSPLHF. Here the CDR3 DNA reads TGTGCCAGTAGTACCACTCTACCAGGGGGCCAGGGTTATTCACCCCTCCACTTT.

The table lists this clone with a few counts. The chain combines TRBV2 with TRBJ2-7; tentatively, D is TRBD2 (6 bases). CDR1 and CDR2 from the germline V gene are SNHLY and FYNNEI. The length of the CDR3 is 15 residues. V lost 4 bases to trimming and J lost 3 bases, with 16 bases between them. As DNA, the CDR3 is TGTGCCAGCAGTGTGGAGGGATTCGAGAGCTACGAGCAGTACTTC. Protein sequence: CASSVEGFESYEQYF.

The chain combines TRBV5-1 with TRBJ2-3, with D hard to call. Germline CDR1 reads SGHRS; CDR2 reads YFSETQ. The V end was cut by 2 bases, the J end by 3 bases, with 4 bases between. There are 12 residues in the CDR3. CDR3 coding DNA: TGCGCCAGCAGCTTCCAGACAGATACGCAGTATTTT. Protein sequence: CASSFQTDTQYF.

The V gene is TRBV7-2, the J gene TRBJ2-2; D is possibly TRBD2 (6 bases). Trimming stripped 5 bases from V and 0 bases from J, with 13 bases between. Germline V gives CDR1 SGHTA, CDR2 FQGNSA. The CDR3 is made up of 16 amino acids. This CDR3 is CASSPGDFPNTGELFF. For the CDR3, the DNA is TGTGCCAGCAGCCCGGGGGACTTCCCGAACACCGGGGAGCTGTTTTTT.

The chain combines TRBV28 with TRBJ1-5, with 12 positions matching TRBD1. The CDR3 is made up of 16 amino acids. CDR1 and CDR2 from the germline V gene are MDHEN and SYDVKM. Losses at the gene ends were 5 bases for V and 6 bases for J; bases not matched to a gene: 8. The CDR3 sequence: CASSAQGQGASQPQHF. The CDR3 bases are TGTGCCAGCAGTGCCCAGGGACAGGGGGCCAGTCAGCCCCAGCATTTT.

The chain joins TRBV3-1 (or the pseudogene TRBV3-2) to TRBJ1-2; 7 nucleotides line up with TRBD1. Trimming took 4 bases from V and 0 from J; bases not matched to a gene: 5. Germline CDR1 and CDR2: LGHDT and YNNKEL (reference sequence). The CDR3 contains 15 residues. DNA for the CDR3: TGTGCCAGCAGCCTACGGACAGGAGCTAACTATGGCTACACCTTC. This translates into CASSLRTGANYGYTF.

This clone was seen only once. This chain uses TRBV10-3 with TRBJ2-7; 9 bases are a match to TRBD2. CDR1 is ENHRY and CDR2 is SYGVKD in the germline V gene. V shed 0 bases and J 3 bases; nucleotides not matched to a gene: 9. The CDR3 is 17 amino acids. This CDR3 reads CAISESLAGPNSYEQYF. For the CDR3, the DNA is TGTGCCATCAGTGAGTCTCTAGCGGGGCCAAATAGCTACGAGCAGTACTTC.

The chain uses TRBV5-1 and TRBJ2-5; TRBD1 matches 11 bases. Per germline, CDR1 SGHRS and CDR2 YFSETQ. V was clipped by 7 bases and J by 4 bases; unmatched bases: 3. The CDR3 runs to 13 residues. CDR3 amino acids: CASWTGGAETQYF. The CDR3, as DNA: TGCGCCAGCTGGACAGGGGGCGCAGAGACCCAGTACTTC.

The chain links TRBV3-1 (or the pseudogene TRBV3-2) to TRBJ2-2; D is ambiguous. Trimming took off 1 base at V and 2 bases at J, with 11 bases between the two ends. In germline, CDR1 is LGHDT, CDR2 YNNKEL (reference sequence). The CDR3 has 16 amino acids. The CDR3 is CASSQGATLNTGELFF. In DNA form, the CDR3 reads TGTGCCAGCAGCCAAGGTGCGACTCTTAACACCGGGGAGCTGTTTTTT.

The chain employs TRBV28 and TRBJ1-5; D perhaps matches TRBD1 (6 bases). Germline loops: CDR1 MDHEN, CDR2 SYDVKM. V was trimmed by 6 bases and J by 7 bases, leaving 19 bases between them. The CDR3 has 15 amino acids. The CDR3, as DNA: TGTGCCAGCAGACCGACAGGAGCCGCCAGACAGCCCCAGCATTTT. This gives the protein CASRPTGAARQPQHF.

The rearrangement uses TRBV5-8 and TRBJ1-1; D uncertain. Germline values: CDR1 SGHTS, CDR2 YDEGEE. V was pared by 0 bases and J by 10 bases, with 10 bases between. The CDR3 runs 12 residues. The CDR3 sequence: CASSLGQAGAFF. For the CDR3, the DNA is TGTGCCAGCAGCTTGGGTCAGGCGGGAGCTTTCTTT.

This chain joins TRBV28 and TRBJ1-4; D perhaps matches TRBD1 (5 bases). This CDR3 contains 13 residues. V was pared by 5 bases and J by 5 bases, with 9 bases between. The V gene's germline CDR1 is MDHEN and CDR2 SYDVKM. The DNA of the CDR3 is TGTGCCAGCAGTGCGGGGCGCAATGAAAAACTGTTTTTT. Its translation is CASSAGRNEKLFF.